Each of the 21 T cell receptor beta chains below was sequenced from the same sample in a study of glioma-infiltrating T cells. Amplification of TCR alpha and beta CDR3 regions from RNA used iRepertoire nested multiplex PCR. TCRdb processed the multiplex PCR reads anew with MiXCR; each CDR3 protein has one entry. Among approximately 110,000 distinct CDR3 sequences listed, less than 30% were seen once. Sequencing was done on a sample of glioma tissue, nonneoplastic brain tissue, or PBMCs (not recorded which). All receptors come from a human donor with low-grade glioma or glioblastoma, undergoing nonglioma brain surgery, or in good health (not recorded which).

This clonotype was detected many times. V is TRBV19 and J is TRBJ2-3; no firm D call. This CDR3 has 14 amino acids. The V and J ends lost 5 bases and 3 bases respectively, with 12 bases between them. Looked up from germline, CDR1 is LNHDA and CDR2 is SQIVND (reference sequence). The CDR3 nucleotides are TGTGCCAGTAGTTTTACTCCTGATACAGATACGCAGTATTTT. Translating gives CASSFTPDTDTQYF.

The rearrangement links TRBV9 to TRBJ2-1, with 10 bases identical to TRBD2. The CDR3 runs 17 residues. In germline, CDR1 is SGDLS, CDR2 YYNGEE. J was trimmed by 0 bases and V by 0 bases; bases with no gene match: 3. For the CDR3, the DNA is TGTGCCAGCAGCGTAGCGGCTAGCGGGAGCTCCTACAATGAGCAGTTCTTC. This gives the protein CASSVAASGSSYNEQFF.

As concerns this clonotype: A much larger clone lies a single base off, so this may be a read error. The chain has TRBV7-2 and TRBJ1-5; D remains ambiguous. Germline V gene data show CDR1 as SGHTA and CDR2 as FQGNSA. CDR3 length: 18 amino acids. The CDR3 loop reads CASGLGPIHVNSNQPQHF. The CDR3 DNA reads TGTGCCAGCGGCTTAGGGCCAATCCACGTGAATAGCAATCAGCCCCAGCATTTT.

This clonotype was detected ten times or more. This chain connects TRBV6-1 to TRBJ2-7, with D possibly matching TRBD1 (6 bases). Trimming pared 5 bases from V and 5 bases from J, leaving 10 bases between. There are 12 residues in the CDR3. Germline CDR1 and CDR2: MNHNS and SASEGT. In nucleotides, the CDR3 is TGTGCCAGCAGTTATAACAGGGACGAGCAGTACTTC. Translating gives CASSYNRDEQYF.

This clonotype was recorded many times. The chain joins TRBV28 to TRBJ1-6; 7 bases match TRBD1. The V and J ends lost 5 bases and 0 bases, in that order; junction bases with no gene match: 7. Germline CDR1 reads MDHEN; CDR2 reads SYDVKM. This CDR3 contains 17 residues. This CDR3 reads CASSPRTGLSYNSPLHF. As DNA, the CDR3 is TGTGCCAGCAGTCCCAGGACAGGTCTCTCCTATAATTCACCCCTCCACTTT.

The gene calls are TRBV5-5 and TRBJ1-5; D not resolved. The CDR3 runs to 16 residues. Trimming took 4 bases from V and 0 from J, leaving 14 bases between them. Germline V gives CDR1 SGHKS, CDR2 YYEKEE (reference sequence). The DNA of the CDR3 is TGTGCCAGCAGCCGGGTACAGAGTTATAGCAATCAGCCCCAGCATTTT. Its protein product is CASSRVQSYSNQPQHF.

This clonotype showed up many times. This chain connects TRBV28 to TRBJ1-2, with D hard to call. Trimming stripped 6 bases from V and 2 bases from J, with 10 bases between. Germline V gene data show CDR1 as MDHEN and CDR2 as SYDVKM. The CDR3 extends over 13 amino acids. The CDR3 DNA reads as TGTGCCAGCAGCAAACAGATGAACTATGGCTACACCTTC. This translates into CASSKQMNYGYTF.

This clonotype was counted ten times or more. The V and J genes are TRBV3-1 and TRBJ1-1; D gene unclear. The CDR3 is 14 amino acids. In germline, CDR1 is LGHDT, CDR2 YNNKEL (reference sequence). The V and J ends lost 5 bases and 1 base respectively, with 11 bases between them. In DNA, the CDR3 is TGTGCCAGCAGCAGAATGGGCCCGAACACTGAAGCTTTCTTT. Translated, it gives CASSRMGPNTEAFF.

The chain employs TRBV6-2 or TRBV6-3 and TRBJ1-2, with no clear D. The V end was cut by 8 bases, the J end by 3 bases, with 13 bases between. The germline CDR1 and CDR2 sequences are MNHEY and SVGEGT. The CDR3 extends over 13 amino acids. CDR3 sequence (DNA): TGTGCCAGCGGGGTCGAGCAGTACTATGGCTACACCTTC. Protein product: CASGVEQYYGYTF.

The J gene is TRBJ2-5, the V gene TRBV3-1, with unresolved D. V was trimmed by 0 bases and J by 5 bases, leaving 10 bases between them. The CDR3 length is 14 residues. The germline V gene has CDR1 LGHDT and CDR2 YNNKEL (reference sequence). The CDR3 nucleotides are TGTGCCAGCAGCCAAGATTCGGGTACGGAGACCCAGTACTTC. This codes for CASSQDSGTETQYF.

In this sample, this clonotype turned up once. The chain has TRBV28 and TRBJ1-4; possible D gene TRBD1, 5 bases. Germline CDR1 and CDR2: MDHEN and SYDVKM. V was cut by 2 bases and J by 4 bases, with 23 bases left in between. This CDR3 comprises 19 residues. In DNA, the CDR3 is TGTGCCAGCAGTTTACAATCAGGGAAAGGGAGTTGGGTTAATGAAAAACTGTTTTTT. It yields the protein CASSLQSGKGSWVNEKLFF.

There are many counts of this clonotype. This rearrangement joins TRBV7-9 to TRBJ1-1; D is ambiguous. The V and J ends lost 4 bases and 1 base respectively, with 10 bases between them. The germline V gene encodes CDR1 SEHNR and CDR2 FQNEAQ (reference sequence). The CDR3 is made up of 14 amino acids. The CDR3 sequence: CASSSLVGNTEAFF. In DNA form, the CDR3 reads TGTGCCAGCAGCTCCTTAGTTGGGAACACTGAAGCTTTCTTT.

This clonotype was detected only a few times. Here the CDR3 DNA reads TGTGCCAGCAGCTTAGTTGGGGGGTTGGATGAGCAGTTCTTC. It encodes CASSLVGGLDEQFF. The chain recombines TRBV7-6 with TRBJ2-1; maybe TRBD2 (6 bases). The CDR3 is made up of 14 amino acids. Germline V gene data show CDR1 as SGHVS and CDR2 as FNYEAQ. V was trimmed by 1 base and J by 8 bases, leaving 12 bases between them. The whole variable domain, filled in from reference TRBV7-6 and TRBJ2-1, reads GAGVSQSPRYKVTKRGQDVALRCDPISGHVSLYWYRQALGQGPEFLTYFNYEAQQDKSGLPNDRFSAERPEGSISTLTIQRTEQRDSAMYRCASSLVGGLDEQFFGPGTRLTVL.

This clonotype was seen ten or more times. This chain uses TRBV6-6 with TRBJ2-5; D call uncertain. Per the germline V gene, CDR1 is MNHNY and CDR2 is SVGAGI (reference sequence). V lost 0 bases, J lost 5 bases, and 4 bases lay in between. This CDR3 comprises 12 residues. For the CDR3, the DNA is TGTGCCAGCAGTTACTCGAAGGAGACCCAGTACTTC. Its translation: CASSYSKETQYF.

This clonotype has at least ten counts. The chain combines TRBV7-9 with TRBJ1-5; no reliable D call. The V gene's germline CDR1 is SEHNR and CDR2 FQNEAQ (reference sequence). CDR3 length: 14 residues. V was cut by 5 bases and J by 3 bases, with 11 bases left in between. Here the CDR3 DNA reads TGTGCCAGCAGCCTCCAGGAGTCCAATCAGCCCCAGCATTTT. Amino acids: CASSLQESNQPQHF.

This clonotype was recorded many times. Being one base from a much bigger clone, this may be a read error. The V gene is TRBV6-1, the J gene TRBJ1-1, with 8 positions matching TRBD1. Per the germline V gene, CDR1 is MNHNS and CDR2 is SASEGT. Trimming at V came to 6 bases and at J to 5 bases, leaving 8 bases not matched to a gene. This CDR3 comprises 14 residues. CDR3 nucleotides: TGTGCCAGCAGCATGGACAGGGTGTTTACTGAAGCTTTCTTT. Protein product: CASSMDRVFTEAFF.

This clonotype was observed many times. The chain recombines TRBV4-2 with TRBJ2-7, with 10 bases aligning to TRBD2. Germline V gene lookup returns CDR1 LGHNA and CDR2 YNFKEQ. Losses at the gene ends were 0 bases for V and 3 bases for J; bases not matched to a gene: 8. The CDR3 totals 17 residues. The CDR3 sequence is CASSQDPLAGESYEQYF. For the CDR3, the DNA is TGTGCCAGCAGCCAAGATCCCCTAGCGGGAGAGAGCTACGAGCAGTACTTC.

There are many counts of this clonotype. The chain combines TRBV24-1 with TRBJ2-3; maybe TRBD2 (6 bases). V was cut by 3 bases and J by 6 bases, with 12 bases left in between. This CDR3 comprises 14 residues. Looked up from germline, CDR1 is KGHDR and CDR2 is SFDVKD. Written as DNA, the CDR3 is TGTGCCACCAGTGATCCCGGGAGAGGGGATACGCAGTATTTT. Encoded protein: CATSDPGRGDTQYF.

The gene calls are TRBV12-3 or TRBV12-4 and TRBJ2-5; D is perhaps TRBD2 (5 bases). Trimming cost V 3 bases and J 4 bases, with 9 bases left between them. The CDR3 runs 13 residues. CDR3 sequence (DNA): TGTGCCAGCAGTTTGGAGGCAGGAGAGACCCAGTACTTC. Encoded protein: CASSLEAGETQYF.

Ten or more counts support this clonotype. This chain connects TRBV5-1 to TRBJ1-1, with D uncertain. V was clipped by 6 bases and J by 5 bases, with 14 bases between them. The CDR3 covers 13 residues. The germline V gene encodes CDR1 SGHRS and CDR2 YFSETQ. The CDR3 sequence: CASTNAPLTEAFF. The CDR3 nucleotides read TGCGCCAGCACTAACGCCCCCTTGACTGAAGCTTTCTTT. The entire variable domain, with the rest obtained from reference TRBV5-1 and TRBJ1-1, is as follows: KAGVTQTPRYLIKTRGQQVTLSCSPISGHRSVSWYQQTPGQGLQFLFEYFSETQRNKGNFPGRFSGRQFSNSRSEMNVSTLELGDSALYLCASTNAPLTEAFFGQGTRLTVV.

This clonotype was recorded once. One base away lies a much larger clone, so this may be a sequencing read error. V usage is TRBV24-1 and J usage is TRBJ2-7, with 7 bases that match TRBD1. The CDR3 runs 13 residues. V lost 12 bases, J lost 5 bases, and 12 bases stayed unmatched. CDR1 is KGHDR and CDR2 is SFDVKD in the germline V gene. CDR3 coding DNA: TGTGCCGTCTCGAGACAGGGAAACGACGAGCAGTACTTC. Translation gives CAVSRQGNDEQYF.